One T cell receptor (beta chain) is described in this entry. Its cognate antigen has yet to be identified. No qualities accompany the bases; no much larger clone lies one base away. Peripheral blood CD8+ and CD4+ T cells from healthy donors, Susac syndrome patients and multiple sclerosis patients were profiled by high-throughput TCR beta sequencing. The multiple sclerosis controls were treatment-naive patients who had stable or active relapsing-remitting disease and met the revised McDonald criteria. CD8+ TEMRA cells were enriched by FACS, while bulk CD8+ and CD4+ T cells were purified by magnetic negative isolation. Blood was collected in EDTA tubes and processed within 24 hours, with PBMCs isolated through density gradient centrifugation. PBMCs intended for TCR sequencing were frozen in liquid nitrogen and were later thawed in a 37 degrees C water bath. The sorted or isolated CD4+, CD8+ and CD8+ TEMRA cells had a purity of 90% or higher.

RNA was extracted with the RNeasy kit and 0.5 to 1 ug was reverse transcribed using random hexamers. TCR beta CDR3 regions were amplified with the immunoSEQ multiplex PCR assay covering 54 Vbeta and 13 Jbeta segments. PCR amplification bias was corrected using a synthetic template baseline for primer optimization and computational correction. Processing in the source paper ran as follows. Reads were assigned to V, D and J genes according to IMGT and analyzed in immunoSEQ Analyzer, with only productive sequences retained. To calculate clonality, Shannon entropy was normalized by log2 of the number of productive unique sequences and then subtracted from one. For each patient and control, public and private clones were evaluated among the 100 most prevalent clones. Susac-specific clones were defined as absent from healthy and MS cohorts, 800 to 1,200 published viral clones and other ImmuneACCESS disease sequences. TCRdb applied fastp at Q25 and MiXCR to the public reads, then kept only in-frame beta chains. Each CDR3 protein appears once, grouped with its most common genes and DNA. The V and J calls follow TCRdb's processing rather than the paper's. This sample lists about 300,000 distinct CDR3 sequences; about 91% were detected once. The ten biggest clones cover around 0.18% of the sample.

V is shortened by 6 bases, J by 10 bases, and the region joining them spans 16 bases. CDR3 length: 14 amino acids, cysteine to phenylalanine. Only CDR3 DNA remains: 42 bases, in frame from the first base. Reading the germline V gene gives CDR1 MNHEY and CDR2 SVGEGT. The sample comes from a study of CD8 T cells in Susac syndrome (dated 2019 in TCRdb). General notes on the study: Whether CD8+ T cell activation and differentiation in Susac syndrome was antigen driven was tested using repertoire sequencing. The clonality of the CD8+ T cell repertoire was compared across 11 to 12 healthy donors, around 14 Susac syndrome patients and under 19 multiple sclerosis patients. General conclusions and limits of the study: The study acknowledged that relatively few individuals were included in the TCR sequencing and HLA analysis.

This chain is built from TRBV6-2 or TRBV6-3 and TRBJ1-6, with a weak D call of TRBD1 (5 bases match). The sequence was obtained from a human donor with multiple sclerosis. The sequenced sample consisted of CD8+ T cells from PBMCs. The CDR3: CASSPGGPESPLHF. The nucleotide sequence is given as TGTGCCAGCAGCCCGGGGGGACCGGAATCACCCCTCCACTTT.